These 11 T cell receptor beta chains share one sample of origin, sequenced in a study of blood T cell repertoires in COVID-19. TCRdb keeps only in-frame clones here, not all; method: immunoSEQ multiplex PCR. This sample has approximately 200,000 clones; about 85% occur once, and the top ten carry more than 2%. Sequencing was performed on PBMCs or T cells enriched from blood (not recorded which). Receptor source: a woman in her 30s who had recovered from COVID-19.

CDR3 DNA sequence: TGCGCCAGCAGCCAGGGGGGGGAAACCAGTGAAGCTTTCTTT. It specifies CASSQGGETSEAFF. This sequence joins TRBV4-3 and TRBJ1-1; D possibly corresponds to TRBD1 (5 bases). Germline V CDR1 and CDR2: LGHNA, YSLEER. The CDR3 loop spans 14 amino acids. The germline V and J ends were trimmed by 3 bases and 7 bases, with 15 bases remaining between them.

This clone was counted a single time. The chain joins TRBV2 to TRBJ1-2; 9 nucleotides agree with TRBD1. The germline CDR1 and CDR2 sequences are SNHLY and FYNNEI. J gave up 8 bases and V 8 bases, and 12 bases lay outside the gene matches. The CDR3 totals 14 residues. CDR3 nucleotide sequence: TGTGCCAGCGGACGGGGGACAGGGAAGGAGGGCTACACCTTC. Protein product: CASGRGTGKEGYTF.

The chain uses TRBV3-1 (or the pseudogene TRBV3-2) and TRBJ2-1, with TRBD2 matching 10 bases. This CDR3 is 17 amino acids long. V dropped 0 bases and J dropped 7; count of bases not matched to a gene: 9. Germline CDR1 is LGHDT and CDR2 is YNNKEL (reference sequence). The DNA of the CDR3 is TGTGCCAGCAGCCAAGAATTCTTAGCGGGGGGAGGAAATGAGCAGTTCTTC. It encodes CASSQEFLAGGGNEQFF.

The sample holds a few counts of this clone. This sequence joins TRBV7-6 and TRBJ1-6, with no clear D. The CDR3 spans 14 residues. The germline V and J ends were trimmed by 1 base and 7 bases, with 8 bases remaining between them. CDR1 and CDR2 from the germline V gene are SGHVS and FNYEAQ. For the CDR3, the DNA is TGTGCCAGCAGCTTAGAGTCGGGGAATTCACCCCTCCACTTT. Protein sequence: CASSLESGNSPLHF.

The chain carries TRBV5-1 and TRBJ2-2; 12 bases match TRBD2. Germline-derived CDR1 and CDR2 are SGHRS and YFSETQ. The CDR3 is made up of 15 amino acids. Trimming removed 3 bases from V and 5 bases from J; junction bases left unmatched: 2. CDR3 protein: CASSSTSGRTGELFF. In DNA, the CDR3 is TGCGCCAGCAGCTCAACTAGCGGGAGGACCGGGGAGCTGTTTTTT.

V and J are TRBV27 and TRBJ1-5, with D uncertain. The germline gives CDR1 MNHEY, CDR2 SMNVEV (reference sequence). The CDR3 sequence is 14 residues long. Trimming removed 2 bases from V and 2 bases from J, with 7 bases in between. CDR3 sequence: CASSLREGNQPQHF. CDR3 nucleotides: TGTGCCAGCAGTTTAAGGGAGGGCAATCAGCCCCAGCATTTT.

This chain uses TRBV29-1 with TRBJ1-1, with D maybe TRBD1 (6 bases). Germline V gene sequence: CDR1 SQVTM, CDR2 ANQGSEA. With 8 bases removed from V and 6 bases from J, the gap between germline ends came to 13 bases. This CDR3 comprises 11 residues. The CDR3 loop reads CSNREGAEAFF. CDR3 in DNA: TGCAGCAACAGGGAGGGGGCTGAAGCTTTCTTT.

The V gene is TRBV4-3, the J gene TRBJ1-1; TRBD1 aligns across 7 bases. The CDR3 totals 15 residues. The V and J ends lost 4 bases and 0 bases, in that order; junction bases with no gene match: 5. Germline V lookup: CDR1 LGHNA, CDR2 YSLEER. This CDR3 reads CASSRNRGVNTEAFF. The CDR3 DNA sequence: TGCGCCAGCAGCCGGAACAGGGGAGTGAACACTGAAGCTTTCTTT.

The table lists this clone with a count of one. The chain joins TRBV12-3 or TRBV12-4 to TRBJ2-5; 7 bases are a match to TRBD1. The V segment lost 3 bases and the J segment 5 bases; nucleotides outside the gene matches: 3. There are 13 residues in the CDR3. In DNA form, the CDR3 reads TGTGCCAGCAGTTTTCGAGGGGGCGAGACCCAGTACTTC. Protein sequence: CASSFRGGETQYF.

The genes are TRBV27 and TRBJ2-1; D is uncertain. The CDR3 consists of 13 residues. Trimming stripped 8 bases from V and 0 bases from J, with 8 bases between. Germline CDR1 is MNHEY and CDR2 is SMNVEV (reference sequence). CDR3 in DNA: TGTGCCAGCTATAAGAGCTCCTACAATGAGCAGTTCTTC. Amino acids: CASYKSSYNEQFF.

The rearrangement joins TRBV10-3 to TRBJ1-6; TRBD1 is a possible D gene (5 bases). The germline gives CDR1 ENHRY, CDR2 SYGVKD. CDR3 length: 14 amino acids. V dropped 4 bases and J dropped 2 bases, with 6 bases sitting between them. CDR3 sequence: CAISAGPYNSPLHF. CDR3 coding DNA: TGTGCCATCAGTGCAGGGCCCTATAATTCACCCCTCCACTTT.